The 32 T cell receptor beta chains presented below share a single source sample, sequenced in a study of shared clonotypes between healthy human individuals (dated by TCRdb to 2018 to 2020). CD8 naive samples consisted of CD45RO-negative cells that were positively selected for CCR7, yielding a CD45RA+CCR7+ population without TemRA cells. The library was produced with the immunoSEQ multiplex PCR assay. TCRdb carries this immuneACCESS record with in-frame sequences only. Its versions omit some clonotypes, under half of them owing to an unresolved V gene in the studies checked, with the rest unexplained. The table for this sample lists about 2.1 million clones; over 85% of them were counted only once. The ten largest clones take up over 1.5% of the sample. The sequencing sample was made of naive CD8+ T cells from PBMCs. The sample's cell subset or site, from its label and the paper: CD45RA+CCR7+. All receptors come from a man younger than 35 in good health. Some clones in this sample may be carry-over from other donors' samples.

V is TRBV14 and J is TRBJ2-7, with 12 bases matching TRBD2. V lost 0 bases to trimming and J lost 6 bases; unmatched junction nucleotides: 3. The V gene's germline CDR1 is SGHDN and CDR2 FVKESK. The CDR3 has 15 residues. CDR3 nucleotides: TGTGCCAGCAGCCAAGAACTAGCGGGGGGAACCGAGCAGTACTTC. Its protein product is CASSQELAGGTEQYF.

The gene calls are TRBV5-5 and TRBJ2-1, with a possible D match to TRBD1 (6 bases). The CDR3 extends over 13 amino acids. The germline V gene encodes CDR1 SGHKS and CDR2 YYEKEE (reference sequence). The V and J ends lost 2 bases and 8 bases respectively, with 11 bases between them. In DNA, the CDR3 is TGTGCCAGCAGCTTTTTGCAGGGGTATGAGCAGTTCTTC. Translation: CASSFLQGYEQFF.

CDR3 DNA: TGTGCCAGCAGCAACCGACAGGTCCCCGACATTAGCAATCAGCCCCAGCATTTT. Protein product: CASSNRQVPDISNQPQHF. The genes are TRBV21-1 and TRBJ1-5; TRBD1 was called by the table and not checked on the DNA. TRBV21-1 counts as a pseudogene. The CDR3 covers 18 residues.

Here the CDR3 reads CASSLTPSQTYEQYF. The DNA for the CDR3 is TGTGCCAGCAGCTTAACCCCTTCTCAAACCTACGAGCAGTACTTC. The rearrangement uses TRBV7-3 and TRBJ2-7; D gene uncertain. Looked up from germline, CDR1 is SGHTA and CDR2 is FQGTGA. This CDR3 region has 15 residues. V lost 0 bases, J lost 2 bases, and 11 bases lay in between. Full variable domain (remainder filled in from reference TRBV7-3 and TRBJ2-7): GAGVSQTPSNKVTEKGKYVELRCDPISGHTALYWYRQSLGQGPEFLIYFQGTGAADDSGLPNDRFFAVRPEGSVSTLKIQRTERGDSAVYLCASSLTPSQTYEQYFGPGTRLTVT.

J is TRBJ2-2 and V is TRBV29-1; 12 bases agree with TRBD2. The CDR3 covers 15 residues. The V segment lost 7 bases and the J segment 2 bases; nucleotides outside the gene matches: 5. Germline lookup yields CDR1 SQVTM and CDR2 ANQGSEA. The CDR3 sequence: CSGPTSGRNTGELFF. For the CDR3, the DNA is TGCAGCGGACCGACTAGCGGGAGAAACACCGGGGAGCTGTTTTTT.

The chain recombines TRBV19 with TRBJ2-7; D is ambiguous. Between the trimmed V and J ends, which lost 6 bases and 6 bases, there was a span of 15 bases. Germline-derived CDR1 and CDR2 are LNHDA and SQIVND (reference sequence). This CDR3 comprises 13 residues. CDR3 DNA: TGTGCCAGTAGCCGCAGAGAGTACGGCGAGCAGTACTTC. This sequence encodes CASSRREYGEQYF.

Comments on this clone: This same CDR3 is encoded by further DNA sequences in the sample. V gene TRBV7-2 combines with J gene TRBJ2-7; 9 nucleotides line up with TRBD2. Germline V CDR1 and CDR2: SGHTA, FQGNSA. The V and J ends lost 3 bases and 4 bases, in that order; junction bases with no gene match: 4. The CDR3 has 14 amino acids. The CDR3 loop is CASSLAGGTYEQYF. The CDR3 DNA sequence: TGTGCCAGCAGCTTGGCGGGAGGGACGTACGAGCAGTACTTC.

CDR3 DNA sequence: TGTGCCAGCAGCGAAACAGGGAGGTACACTGAAGCTTTCTTT. The encoded protein is CASSETGRYTEAFF. The chain employs TRBV7-3 and TRBJ1-1, with D tentatively TRBD1 (6 bases). CDR3 length: 14 amino acids. The V end was cut by 5 bases, the J end by 3 bases, with 13 bases between. Germline assignment: CDR1 SGHTA and CDR2 FQGTGA.

The V gene is TRBV25-1, the J gene TRBJ2-1, with unresolved D. The ends were cut back, 1 base at V and 9 bases at J, with 13 bases in the middle. Looked up from germline, CDR1 is MGHDK and CDR2 is SYGVNS. The CDR3 length is 14 residues. CDR3 sequence (DNA): TGTGCCAGCAGTGAATCTGGGCGTGTCACTGAGCAGTTCTTC. Translation: CASSESGRVTEQFF.

V usage is TRBV10-1 and J usage is TRBJ2-7; D possibly corresponds to TRBD1 (5 bases). CDR3 size: 15 residues. V shed 0 bases and J shed 5 bases, with 14 bases lying between them. The V gene's germline CDR1 is WNHNN and CDR2 SYGVQD (reference sequence). DNA of the CDR3: TGCGCCAGCAGTGAGTCAGCAGCCAGGGCCAACGAGCAGTACTTC. Translating it yields CASSESAARANEQYF.

The genes are TRBV11-2 and TRBJ2-7, with 9 positions matching TRBD1. The ends lost 6 bases at V and 3 bases at J; junction bases unmatched: 18. Germline CDR1 and CDR2: SGHAT and FQNNGV. This CDR3 is 18 amino acids long. The CDR3 DNA is TGTGCCAGCAGGGGGGGACAGGGTCTGTCAGCCGACGGCTACGAGCAGTACTTC. Translation gives CASRGGQGLSADGYEQYF. The entire variable domain, with the rest obtained from reference TRBV11-2 and TRBJ2-7, is as follows: EAGVAQSPRYKIIEKRQSVAFWCNPISGHATLYWYQQILGQGPKLLIQFQNNGVVDDSQLPKDRFSAERLKGVDSTLKIQPAKLEDSAVYLCASRGGQGLSADGYEQYFGPGTRLTVT.

The V gene is TRBV4-3, the J gene TRBJ2-4; a weak D match, TRBD2 (6 bases). Looked up from germline, CDR1 is LGHNA and CDR2 is YSLEER. V shed 0 bases and J shed 5 bases, with 11 bases lying between them. The CDR3 extends over 15 amino acids. The CDR3 reads CASSQDRGSENIQYF. DNA for the CDR3: TGCGCCAGCAGCCAAGATCGGGGGTCGGAAAACATTCAGTACTTC.

The chain has TRBV29-1 and TRBJ1-1, with D perhaps TRBD1 (5 bases). V was pared by 6 bases and J by 8 bases, with 16 bases between. CDR1 and CDR2 (germline): SQVTM, ANQGSEA. The CDR3 spans 12 residues. CDR3 loop: CSVPTGLGEAFF. The CDR3 bases are TGCAGCGTGCCAACGGGGCTCGGGGAAGCTTTCTTT.

This sequence joins TRBV29-1 and TRBJ1-1; no firm D call. V lost 0 bases, J lost 1 base, and 6 bases lay in between. The V gene's germline CDR1 is SQVTM and CDR2 ANQGSEA. There are 13 residues in the CDR3. CDR3 region: CSVEDRRNTEAFF. DNA of the CDR3: TGCAGCGTTGAAGATCGGAGGAACACTGAAGCTTTCTTT.

The rearrangement links TRBV25-1 to TRBJ2-7; D might be TRBD1 (6 bases). V was cut by 10 bases and J by 6 bases, with 19 bases left in between. This CDR3 spans 13 amino acids. Germline V gives CDR1 MGHDK, CDR2 SYGVNS. The CDR3, as DNA: TGTGCCACCAATATACGACCAGGGGTCGAGCAGTACTTC. Encoded protein: CATNIRPGVEQYF.

Remarks on this clone: The sample carries other DNA sequences with the same CDR3. The CDR3, as DNA: TGTGCCAGCAGCTTGGCAGGGAGCACAGATACGCAGTATTTT. This codes for CASSLAGSTDTQYF. The chain employs TRBV7-6 and TRBJ2-3, with D perhaps matching TRBD1 (5 bases). The CDR3 length is 14 residues. V was shortened by 3 bases and J by 0 bases, with 7 bases between the two germline ends. The germline CDR1 and CDR2 sequences are SGHVS and FNYEAQ.

The chain combines TRBV28 with TRBJ2-7; TRBD1 is a possible D gene (7 bases). This CDR3 has 13 residues. CDR1 and CDR2 from the germline V gene are MDHEN and SYDVKM. V was cut by 8 bases and J by 1 base, with 12 bases left in between. CDR3 nucleotides: TGTGCCAGCCGCCCAGGGGGGTCCTACGAGCAGTACTTC. The encoded protein is CASRPGGSYEQYF.

The chain couples TRBV6-1 to TRBJ2-3; 7 positions agree with TRBD2. Losses at the gene ends were 2 bases for V and 0 bases for J; bases not matched to a gene: 5. This CDR3 spans 16 amino acids. Germline CDR1 reads MNHNS; CDR2 reads SASEGT. The chain's CDR3 is CASSEFSRESTDTQYF. For the CDR3, the DNA is TGTGCCAGCAGTGAATTCTCGCGGGAGAGCACAGATACGCAGTATTTT.

The chain joins TRBV5-1 to TRBJ1-1; 9 bases line up with TRBD1. Germline CDR1 and CDR2: SGHRS and YFSETQ. This CDR3 region has 16 residues. The junction had 4 bases not matched to a gene; V was cut back by 1 base and J by 0 bases. This CDR3 is CASSLTGGDVNTEAFF. The CDR3 DNA reads as TGCGCCAGCAGCTTGACAGGGGGCGACGTGAACACTGAAGCTTTCTTT. The full variable domain, rest sourced from reference TRBV5-1 and TRBJ1-1, is KAGVTQTPRYLIKTRGQQVTLSCSPISGHRSVSWYQQTPGQGLQFLFEYFSETQRNKGNFPGRFSGRQFSNSRSEMNVSTLELGDSALYLCASSLTGGDVNTEAFFGQGTRLTVV.

The V call is TRBV4-1, the J call TRBJ1-2; the D gene is possibly TRBD1 (5 bases). V gave up 0 bases and J gave up 4 bases, with 12 bases separating them. The germline CDR1 and CDR2 sequences are MGHRA and YSYEKL. There are 15 residues in the CDR3. The CDR3 reads CASSQDGQGIYGYTF. Written as DNA, the CDR3 is TGCGCCAGCAGCCAAGACGGGCAGGGAATCTATGGCTACACCTTC.

The chain links TRBV6-6 to TRBJ2-7; D gene ambiguous. The CDR3 covers 13 residues. Germline-derived CDR1 and CDR2 are MNHNY and SVGAGI (reference sequence). Trimming shortened V by 3 bases and J by 1 base, and 7 bases separated the two germline ends. The CDR3 bases are TGTGCCAGCAGTTATCAGGAGTCCTACGAGCAGTACTTC. Encoded protein: CASSYQESYEQYF.

This chain joins TRBV19 and TRBJ1-1; D ambiguous. CDR3 length equals 13 residues. Trimming removed 8 bases from V and 5 bases from J, with 15 bases in between. Per the germline V gene, CDR1 is LNHDA and CDR2 is SQIVND (reference sequence). DNA for the CDR3: TGTGCCAGTGCCCAGAGGGTGGAAACTGAAGCTTTCTTT. This sequence encodes CASAQRVETEAFF.

In the case of this clone: Other DNA sequences in this specimen translate into the identical CDR3. The chain has TRBV19 and TRBJ2-7; D call uncertain. CDR1 is LNHDA and CDR2 is SQIVND in the germline V gene (reference sequence). The CDR3 sequence is 13 residues long. V lost 1 base, J lost 3 bases, and 7 bases lay in between. The CDR3 sequence: CASSIGLNYEQYF. Written as DNA, the CDR3 is TGTGCCAGTAGTATAGGACTGAACTACGAGCAGTACTTC.

Of note for this clone: The sample carries other DNA sequences with the same CDR3. The CDR3 DNA follows: TGTGCCAGCAGCCCCGCCCTAGCGGCGTCCTACGAGCAGTACTTC. Translated, it gives CASSPALAASYEQYF. This chain joins TRBV28 and TRBJ2-7; TRBD2 matches 7 bases. Looked up from germline, CDR1 is MDHEN and CDR2 is SYDVKM. The length of the CDR3 is 15 residues. V shed 6 bases, J shed 1 base, and the junction held 9 bases outside the gene matches.

J is TRBJ2-1 and V is TRBV11-3, with D possibly TRBD1 on 6 matching bases. The germline V gene has CDR1 SGHNT and CDR2 YENEEA. The CDR3 has 13 amino acids. Trimming stripped 5 bases from V and 2 bases from J, with 7 bases between. The CDR3 region has the DNA TGTGCCAGCAGCCCAGGGGCCTACAATGAGCAGTTCTTC. Protein: CASSPGAYNEQFF.

The V gene is TRBV9, the J gene TRBJ2-7; D remains ambiguous. The CDR3 contains 11 residues. V gave up 10 bases and J gave up 2 bases, with 10 bases separating them. Germline V gene lookup returns CDR1 SGDLS and CDR2 YYNGEE. CDR3 bases: TGTGCCGCCCCGGGTCCCTACGAGCAGTACTTC. As protein: CAAPGPYEQYF.

The rearrangement links TRBV23-1 to TRBJ2-1; TRBD1 aligns across 7 bases. TRBV23-1 is given ORF status, its function remaining uncertain. Trimming removed 6 bases from V and 7 bases from J; junction bases left unmatched: 21. CDR3 length equals 18 residues. As DNA, the CDR3 is TGCGCCAGCAGCATTACACGGAAGGACAGGCCAGGAGTGAATGAGCAGTTCTTC. Amino acid sequence: CASSITRKDRPGVNEQFF.

This chain uses TRBV19 with TRBJ1-2, with D possibly matching TRBD1 (5 bases). This CDR3 comprises 16 residues. V was clipped by 10 bases and J by 0 bases, with 21 bases between them. CDR1 and CDR2 (germline): LNHDA, SQIVND (reference sequence). The CDR3 protein is CATAKPKDRTNYGYTF. The CDR3 coding sequence is TGTGCCACCGCGAAACCCAAAGACAGAACTAACTATGGCTACACCTTC.

About this clone: The identical CDR3 is also encoded by other nucleotide sequences in the sample. This chain joins TRBV19 and TRBJ2-7; maybe TRBD2 (5 bases). The CDR3 has 14 residues. Deletions cut 1 base from V and 2 bases from J, with 9 bases between. Per germline, CDR1 LNHDA and CDR2 SQIVND (reference sequence). CDR3 residues: CASSIGTGTYEQYF. The CDR3 nucleotides are TGTGCCAGTAGTATAGGGACGGGAACCTACGAGCAGTACTTC.

V gene TRBV10-3 combines with J gene TRBJ2-5; tentative D call: TRBD2 (6 bases). The end of the DNA fits TRBJ2-7 better, so the J call may be wrong. This CDR3 is 14 amino acids long. Germline V gene data show CDR1 as ENHRY and CDR2 as SYGVKD. The CDR3 DNA reads TGTGCCATCAGTGAGTCGGAGGGGATCTACGAGCAGTACTTC. Translated: CAISESEGIYEQYF.

The chain recombines TRBV9 with TRBJ2-3, with D possibly matching TRBD1 (6 bases). With 4 bases removed from V and 5 bases from J, the gap between germline ends came to 14 bases. This CDR3 region has 14 residues. Germline V gene data show CDR1 as SGDLS and CDR2 as YYNGEE. The CDR3: CASSITLGGDTQYF. In DNA, the CDR3 is TGTGCCAGCAGCATCACCTTAGGGGGAGATACGCAGTATTTT.

This sequence joins TRBV5-1 and TRBJ2-6, with D possibly matching TRBD1 (5 bases). The V gene lost 4 bases and the J gene lost 0 bases, with 11 bases spanning the gap. CDR3 length: 16 amino acids. Germline V CDR1 and CDR2: SGHRS, YFSETQ. In nucleotides, the CDR3 is TGCGCCAGCAGCCCGGACGGACACTCTGGGGCCAACGTCCTGACTTTC. It specifies CASSPDGHSGANVLTF.